The 17 T cell receptor beta chains below were found in one sample sequenced in a study of blood T cells in healthy people across ages. Then a second PCR, running roughly 7 to 11 cycles, was carried out with a sample-barcoded 5' primer and a J-beta primer mix. TCRdb reprocessed the 5' RACE reads with MiXCR, giving one entry per CDR3 protein. The data show 730,000 or so distinct CDR3 sequences, roughly two fifths seen once. The sequenced material came from blood. Every receptor here comes from a man aged 80 or over in good health.

This chain links TRBV7-8 with TRBJ2-5; 7 bases align to TRBD1. Trimming at V came to 1 base and at J to 2 bases, leaving 4 bases not matched to a gene. CDR3 length: 15 residues. Germline V gives CDR1 SGHVS, CDR2 FQNEAQ. CDR3 sequence reads: CASSLDRGNQETQYF. CDR3 DNA sequence: TGTGCCAGCAGCTTAGACAGGGGCAATCAAGAGACCCAGTACTTC.

The J gene is TRBJ2-3, the V gene TRBV28; the match to TRBD2 covers 13 bases. The J segment lost 4 bases and the V segment lost 5 bases, leaving 9 bases of the junction unmatched. Germline lookup yields CDR1 MDHEN and CDR2 SYDVKM. The CDR3 contains 17 residues. The CDR3 is CASSRRGLAGVPDTQYF. The CDR3 bases are TGTGCCAGCAGTCGTCGAGGACTAGCGGGAGTCCCAGATACGCAGTATTTT.

This clonotype was counted ten times or more. The chain recombines TRBV5-1 with TRBJ2-7, with a tentative D call TRBD1 (5 bases). CDR1 SGHRS and CDR2 YFSETQ come from the germline V gene. V lost 5 bases and J lost 0, with 12 bases in between. The CDR3 totals 14 residues. CDR3 loop: CASSPQGSSYEQYF. CDR3 in DNA: TGCGCCAGCAGTCCCCAGGGTAGCTCCTACGAGCAGTACTTC.

The chain links TRBV25-1 to TRBJ2-3; 11 positions agree with TRBD2. CDR1 is MGHDK, CDR2 SYGVNS, per germline. V was pared by 5 bases and J by 0 bases, with 4 bases of the junction left unmatched. The CDR3 length is 16 residues. CDR3 in DNA: TGTGCCAGCAGTAAAACTAGCGGGGGAAGCACAGATACGCAGTATTTT. Encoded protein: CASSKTSGGSTDTQYF.

This clonotype was seen repeatedly, ten times or more. This sequence joins TRBV18 and TRBJ2-7, with 10 nucleotides matching TRBD1. Germline CDR1 KGHSH, CDR2 LQKENI. This CDR3 contains 16 residues. The J segment lost 3 bases and the V segment lost 3 bases, leaving 8 bases of the junction unmatched. The CDR3 reads CASSPPGQGVRYEQYF. DNA for the CDR3: TGTGCCAGCTCACCGCCCGGACAGGGGGTCCGCTACGAGCAGTACTTC.

This clonotype was detected only a few times. The genes are TRBV20-1 and TRBJ2-7; D ambiguous. Trimming took 0 bases from V and 0 from J, leaving 9 bases between them. The CDR3 sequence is 14 residues long. Germline-derived CDR1 and CDR2 are DFQATT and SNEGSKA (reference sequence). CDR3 in DNA: TGCAGTGCTAGAGATCTGATTAGCTCCTACGAGCAGTACTTC. Its translation: CSARDLISSYEQYF.

This clonotype has ten or more counts. The V gene is TRBV21-1, the J gene TRBJ2-7; the DNA was not compared with TRBD1, the D call given in the table. TRBV21-1 is a listed pseudogene. There are 15 residues in the CDR3. The CDR3: CASSKGWQGNYEQYF. For the CDR3, the DNA is TGTGCCAGCAGCAAAGGTTGGCAGGGGAATTACGAGCAGTACTTC.

This clonotype was seen a few times. The chain uses TRBV7-8 and TRBJ1-1; D possibly corresponds to TRBD1 (5 bases). The germline V gene encodes CDR1 SGHVS and CDR2 FQNEAQ. V was clipped by 0 bases and J by 4 bases, with 21 bases between them. The CDR3 is 18 amino acids. CDR3 residues: CASSLAFGAGLMSTEAFF. CDR3 coding DNA: TGTGCCAGCAGCTTAGCATTTGGGGCAGGGTTGATGAGCACTGAAGCTTTCTTT.

The chain couples TRBV29-1 to TRBJ2-6, with D possibly matching TRBD2 (6 bases). In germline, CDR1 is SQVTM, CDR2 ANQGSEA. V lost 5 bases and J 1 base, leaving 15 bases between the germline ends. This CDR3 is built from 16 residues. This chain's CDR3 is CSVRERVGSGANVLTF. CDR3 nucleotides: TGCAGCGTTCGGGAGAGGGTCGGTTCTGGGGCCAACGTCCTGACTTTC. Complete variable domain (other parts from reference TRBV29-1 and TRBJ2-6): SAVISQKPSRDICQRGTSLTIQCQVDSQVTMMFWYRQQPGQSLTLIATANQGSEATYESGFVIDKFPISRPNLTFSTLTVSNMSPEDSSIYLCSVRERVGSGANVLTFGAGSRLTVL.

With respect to this clonotype: At one end the junction does not follow the germline gene, possibly because of a read error. This chain links TRBV4-2 with TRBJ2-3; possibly TRBD2 for D (5 bases). The CDR3 runs to 17 residues. The germline V gene encodes CDR1 LGHNA and CDR2 YNFKEQ. The CDR3 DNA is TGTGCCAGCAGCCAAGGAGCACTCACCTCTAGCACAGATACGCGGTATTTT. It is translated as CASSQGALTSSTDTRYF.

This clonotype was seen only a few times. The chain carries TRBV12-3 or TRBV12-4 and TRBJ2-7; D is tentatively TRBD1 or TRBD2 (7 bases each). The V end lost 0 bases, the J end lost 5 bases, and 17 bases lay between the germline ends. The CDR3 length is 16 residues. The CDR3 region is CASSLATGTTYNEQYF. CDR3 bases: TGTGCCAGCAGTTTAGCGACAGGGACTACCTACAACGAGCAGTACTTC.

This clonotype turned up a few times. The chain has TRBV6-2 or TRBV6-3 and TRBJ1-1; D is undetermined. The CDR3 is 13 residues long. CDR1 and CDR2 from the germline V gene are MNHEY and SVGEGT. V was cut by 5 bases and J by 1 base, with 8 bases left in between. CDR3 in amino acids: CASSTDGNTEAFF. CDR3 bases: TGTGCCAGCAGTACGGATGGGAACACTGAAGCTTTCTTT.

J is TRBJ1-4 and V is TRBV27; D unclear. The V and J ends lost 7 bases and 6 bases respectively, with 15 bases between them. The CDR3 has 14 amino acids. CDR1 is MNHEY, CDR2 SMNVEV, per germline (reference sequence). This CDR3 reads CASKNVAIDEKLFF. The CDR3, as DNA: TGTGCCAGCAAAAATGTAGCTATTGATGAAAAACTGTTTTTT.

The chain is built from TRBV4-1 and TRBJ1-5; D gene ambiguous. This CDR3 is 16 amino acids long. Trimming cost V 1 base and J 3 bases, with 13 bases left between them. Germline V CDR1 and CDR2: MGHRA, YSYEKL. The CDR3 region is CASSQGDTRNNQPQHF. The DNA for the CDR3 is TGCGCCAGCAGCCAAGGGGATACCAGGAACAATCAGCCCCAGCATTTT.

The chain has TRBV2 and TRBJ1-1, with D tentatively TRBD1 (5 bases). This CDR3 is built from 12 residues. V dropped 6 bases and J dropped 5 bases, with 10 bases sitting between them. Germline V gene data show CDR1 as SNHLY and CDR2 as FYNNEI. The CDR3 nucleotides read TGTGCCAGCAGGCAGGGTGGTACTGAAGCTTTCTTT. Its translation is CASRQGGTEAFF.

J is TRBJ2-4 and V is TRBV28, with D tentatively TRBD1 (6 bases). Germline V gene lookup returns CDR1 MDHEN and CDR2 SYDVKM. The CDR3 has 18 residues. The germline V and J ends were trimmed by 5 bases and 3 bases, with 23 bases remaining between them. CDR3 loop: CASSATQGIEGVKNIQYF. DNA of the CDR3: TGTGCCAGCAGTGCTACCCAGGGGATCGAAGGGGTCAAAAACATTCAGTACTTC.

This clonotype was detected only once. The V gene is TRBV9, the J gene TRBJ2-5; TRBD2 aligns across 7 bases. The CDR3 sequence is 16 residues long. The germline V gene has CDR1 SGDLS and CDR2 YYNGEE. V was pared by 2 bases and J by 1 base, with 8 bases of the junction left unmatched. The CDR3 region is CASSVNRAGTQETQYF. The CDR3 nucleotides read TGTGCCAGCAGCGTCAATAGAGCGGGGACCCAAGAGACCCAGTACTTC.